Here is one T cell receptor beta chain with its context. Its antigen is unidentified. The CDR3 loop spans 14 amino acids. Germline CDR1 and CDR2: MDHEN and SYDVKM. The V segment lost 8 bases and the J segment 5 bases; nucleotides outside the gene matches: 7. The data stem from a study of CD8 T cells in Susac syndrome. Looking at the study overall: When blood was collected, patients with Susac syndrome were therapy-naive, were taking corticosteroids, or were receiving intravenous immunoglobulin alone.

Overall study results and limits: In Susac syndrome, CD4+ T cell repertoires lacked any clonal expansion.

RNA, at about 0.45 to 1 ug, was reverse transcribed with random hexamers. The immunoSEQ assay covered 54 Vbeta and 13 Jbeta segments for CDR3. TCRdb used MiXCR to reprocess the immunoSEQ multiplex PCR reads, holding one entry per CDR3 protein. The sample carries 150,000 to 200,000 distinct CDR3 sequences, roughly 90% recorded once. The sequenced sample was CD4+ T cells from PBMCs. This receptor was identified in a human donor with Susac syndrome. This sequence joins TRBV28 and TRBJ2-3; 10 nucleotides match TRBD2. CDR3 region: CASRLPSGRDTQYF. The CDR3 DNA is TGTGCCAGCCGACTTCCTAGCGGGAGAGATACGCAGTATTTT.